Many counts were recorded for the clone carrying this TCR beta chain. Its matching antigen is unknown. This sample was included in a study of regulatory T cells in long-lasting Graves disease. For TCR beta, libraries came from iRepertoire HTBI primers and Arm-PCR of CDR3 regions. TCRdb re-called the multiplex PCR reads with MiXCR, one entry per CDR3 protein. The sample holds some 340,000 distinct CDR3 sequences, approximately 25% seen once. Points from the study as a whole: TRBV28 was favored in persistent disease, as were TRBJ1-2 and TRBJ2-5. TCR diversity was lower in persistent Graves' patients than in newly diagnosed ones. Patients with persistent disease shared over 2,500 public clonotypes, outpacing the approximately 920 shared by new patients.

Looked up from germline, CDR1 is MNHNS and CDR2 is SASEGT. Trimming pared 5 bases from V and 4 bases from J, leaving 12 bases between. The CDR3 spans 14 residues. Time point of the sample: persistent/refractory GD, antithyroid drugs over 5 years with positive TRAb. The authors made the TCR library using RNA they extracted from PBMCs. As a group, patients came from one endocrinology department in Xi'an, China. V usage is TRBV6-1 and J usage is TRBJ1-5, with TRBD1 as a possible D gene (5 bases). This clonotype was obtained from a woman in her forties with Graves disease. The material was peripheral blood mononuclear cells (PBMCs), obtained when the disease was refractory, from a patient treated with antithyroid drugs. DNA of the CDR3: TGTGCCAGCAGTCGGGACGGCCTTAATCAGCCCCAGCATTTT. Amino acid sequence: CASSRDGLNQPQHF.